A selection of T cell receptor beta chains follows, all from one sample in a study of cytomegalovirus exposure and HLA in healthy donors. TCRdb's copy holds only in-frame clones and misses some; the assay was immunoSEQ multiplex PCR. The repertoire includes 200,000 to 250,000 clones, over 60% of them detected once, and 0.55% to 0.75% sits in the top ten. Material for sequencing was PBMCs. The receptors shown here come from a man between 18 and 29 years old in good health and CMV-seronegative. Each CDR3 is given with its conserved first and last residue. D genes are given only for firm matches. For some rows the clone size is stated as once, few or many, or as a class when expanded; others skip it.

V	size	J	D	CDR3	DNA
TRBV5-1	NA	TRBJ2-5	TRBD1	CASSRASGQGEVQYF	TGCGCCAGCAGCCGAGCATCCGGACAGGGCGAGGTCCAGTACTTC
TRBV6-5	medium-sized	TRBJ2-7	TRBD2	CASSYSSGSSYEQYF	TGTGCCAGCAGTTACTCTAGCGGGAGCTCCTACGAGCAGTACTTC
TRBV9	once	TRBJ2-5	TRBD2	CASSKEREGRETQYF	TGTGCCAGCTCAAAAGAGCGGGAGGGCCGGGAGACCCAGTACTTC
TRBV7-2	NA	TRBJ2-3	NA	CASSSLPRRADTQYF	TGTGCCAGCAGCTCCTTACCACGGAGGGCAGATACGCAGTATTTT
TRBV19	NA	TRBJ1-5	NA	CATKGGGFDNQPQHF	TGTGCCACCAAAGGGGGTGGTTTTGACAATCAGCCCCAGCATTTT
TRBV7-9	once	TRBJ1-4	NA	CSSSLDGKLFF	TGTTCCAGCAGCTTAGACGGAAAACTGTTTTTT
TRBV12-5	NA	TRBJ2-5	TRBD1	CASGLETGGFQYF	TGTGCTAGTGGGCTAGAAACAGGGGGCTTCCAGTACTTC
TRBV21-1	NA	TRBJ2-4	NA	CASSETEGLRLGKGKNIQYF	TGTGCCAGCAGCGAAACAGAAGGTCTACGCCTCGGTAAAGGCAAAAACATTCAGTACTTC
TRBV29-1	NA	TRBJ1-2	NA	CSVLNSGDYGYTF	TGCAGCGTCTTGAATTCGGGGGATTATGGCTACACCTTC
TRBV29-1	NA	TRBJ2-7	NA	CSVESGQSNYEQYF	TGCAGCGTTGAAAGCGGGCAAAGTAACTACGAGCAGTACTTC
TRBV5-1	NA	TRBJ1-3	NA	CASSLAGSSGNTIYF	TGCGCCAGCAGCTTGGCGGGGTCCTCTGGAAACACCATATATTTT
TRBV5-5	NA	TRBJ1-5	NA	CASHGGESNQPQHF	TGTGCCAGCCACGGGGGGGAGAGCAATCAGCCCCAGCATTTT
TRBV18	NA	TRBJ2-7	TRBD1	CASSPWDSPYEQYF	TGTGCCAGCTCACCGTGGGACAGTCCCTACGAGCAGTACTTC
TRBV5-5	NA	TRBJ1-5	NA	CASSPGDNQPQHF	TGTGCCAGCAGCCCGGGAGACAATCAGCCCCAGCATTTT
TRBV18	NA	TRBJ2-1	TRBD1	CASSPDRGYSEQFF	TGTGCCAGCTCACCCGACAGGGGGTACAGTGAGCAGTTCTTC
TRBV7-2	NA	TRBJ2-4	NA	CASSFEGGENIQYF	TGTGCCAGCAGCTTCGAAGGGGGAGAAAACATTCAGTACTTC
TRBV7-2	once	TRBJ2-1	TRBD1	CASSFRGSVPSYNEQFF	TGTGCCAGCAGCTTCAGGGGGAGTGTCCCCTCCTACAATGAGCAGTTCTTC
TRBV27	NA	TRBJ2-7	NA	CASSTTIRGAHEQYF	TGTGCCAGCAGTACCACGATCAGGGGGGCACACGAGCAGTACTTC
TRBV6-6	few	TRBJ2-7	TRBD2	CASTGTSGRGVYEQYF	TGTGCCAGCACCGGGACTAGCGGGAGGGGCGTATACGAGCAGTACTTC
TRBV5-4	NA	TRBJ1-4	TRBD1	CASSPGQANEKLFF	TGTGCCAGCAGCCCCGGACAGGCAAATGAAAAACTGTTTTTT
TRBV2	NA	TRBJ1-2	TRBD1	CASSENIGQGGYGYTF	TGTGCCAGCAGTGAAAACATCGGGCAGGGGGGCTATGGCTACACCTTC
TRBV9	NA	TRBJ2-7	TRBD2	CASSVSGSSDEQYF	TGTGCCAGCAGCGTGAGCGGGAGCAGTGACGAGCAGTACTTC
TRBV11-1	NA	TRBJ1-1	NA	CASSLYSGEGTEAFF	TGTGCCAGCAGCTTATATTCCGGGGAGGGCACTGAAGCTTTCTTT
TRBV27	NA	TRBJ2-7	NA	CASSLLGAGVGSYEQYF	TGTGCCAGCAGTCTCCTCGGGGCAGGGGTCGGCTCCTACGAGCAGTACTTC
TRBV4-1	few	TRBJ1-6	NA	CASSQLSILAGEYSPLHF	TGCGCCAGCAGCCAATTGTCTATCCTTGCAGGGGAGTATTCACCCCTCCACTTT
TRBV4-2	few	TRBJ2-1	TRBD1	CASSQDSGGWNEQFF	TGTGCCAGCAGCCAAGACTCAGGGGGCTGGAATGAGCAGTTCTTC
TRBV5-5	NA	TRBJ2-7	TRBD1	CASSSTGEPHEQYF	TGTGCCAGCAGCTCGACAGGGGAGCCCCACGAGCAGTACTTC